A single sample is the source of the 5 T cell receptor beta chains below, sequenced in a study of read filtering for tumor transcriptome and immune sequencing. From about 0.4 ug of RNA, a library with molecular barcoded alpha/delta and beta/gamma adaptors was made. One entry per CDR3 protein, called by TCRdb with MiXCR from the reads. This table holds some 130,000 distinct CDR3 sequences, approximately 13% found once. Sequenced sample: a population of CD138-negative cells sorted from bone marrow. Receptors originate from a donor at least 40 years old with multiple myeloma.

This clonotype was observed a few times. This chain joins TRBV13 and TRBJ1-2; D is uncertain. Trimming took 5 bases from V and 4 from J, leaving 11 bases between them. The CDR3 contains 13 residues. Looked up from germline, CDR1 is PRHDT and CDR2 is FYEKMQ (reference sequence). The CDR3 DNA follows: TGTGCCAGCAGCCCCGAGAGGTCCTATGGCTACACCTTC. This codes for CASSPERSYGYTF.

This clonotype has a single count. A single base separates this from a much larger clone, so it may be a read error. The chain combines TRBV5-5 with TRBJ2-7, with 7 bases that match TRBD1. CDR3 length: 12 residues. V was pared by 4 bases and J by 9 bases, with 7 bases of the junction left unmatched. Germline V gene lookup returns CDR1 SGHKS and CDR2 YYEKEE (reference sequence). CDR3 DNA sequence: TGTGCCAGCAGCCCCGGGACAGTCGGGCAGTACTTC. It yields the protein CASSPGTVGQYF.

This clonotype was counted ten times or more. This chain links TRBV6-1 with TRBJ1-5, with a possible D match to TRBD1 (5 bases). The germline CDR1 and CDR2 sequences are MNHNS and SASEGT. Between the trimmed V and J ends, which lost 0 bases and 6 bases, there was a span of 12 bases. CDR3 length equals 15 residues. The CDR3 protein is CASSEALGGTQPQHF. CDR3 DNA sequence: TGTGCCAGCAGTGAAGCGTTGGGGGGAACTCAGCCCCAGCATTTT.

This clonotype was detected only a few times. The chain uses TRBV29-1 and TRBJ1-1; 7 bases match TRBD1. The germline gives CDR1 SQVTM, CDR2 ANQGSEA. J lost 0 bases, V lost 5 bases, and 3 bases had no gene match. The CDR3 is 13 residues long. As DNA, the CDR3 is TGCAGCGTTAGACAGGGTTTGAACACTGAAGCTTTCTTT. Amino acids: CSVRQGLNTEAFF. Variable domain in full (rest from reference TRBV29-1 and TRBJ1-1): SAVISQKPSRDICQRGTSLTIQCQVDSQVTMMFWYRQQPGQSLTLIATANQGSEATYESGFVIDKFPISRPNLTFSTLTVSNMSPEDSSIYLCSVRQGLNTEAFFGQGTRLTVV.

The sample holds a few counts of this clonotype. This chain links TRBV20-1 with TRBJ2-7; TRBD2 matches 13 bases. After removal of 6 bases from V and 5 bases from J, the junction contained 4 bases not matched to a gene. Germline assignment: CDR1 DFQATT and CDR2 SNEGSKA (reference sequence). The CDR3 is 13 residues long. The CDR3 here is CSAPTSGRNEQYF. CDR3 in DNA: TGCAGTGCCCCGACTAGCGGGAGGAACGAGCAGTACTTC.